This T cell receptor beta chain was profiled in a study of T cell responses to AZD1222 COVID-19 vaccine. CDR1 is MNHEY, CDR2 SVGAGI, per germline. This CDR3 comprises 13 residues. V was cut by 8 bases and J by 11 bases, with 21 bases left in between. Here immunoSEQ multiplex PCR was the method, and the copy in TCRdb shows in-frame clones only, minus some. Of more than 95,000 clones detected, 80% to 90% appear once; the ten largest clones hold more than 9%. The sequencing here drew on peripheral blood, taken on day 0 of AZD1222 vaccination. This sequence joins TRBV6-5 and TRBJ1-1; possibly TRBD1 for D (6 bases). The origin of this receptor is an adult in good health. DNA for the CDR3: TGTGCCAGCGCCCGAAGTGGGGGGCGCCCGGCTTTCTTT. Translating it yields CASARSGGRPAFF.